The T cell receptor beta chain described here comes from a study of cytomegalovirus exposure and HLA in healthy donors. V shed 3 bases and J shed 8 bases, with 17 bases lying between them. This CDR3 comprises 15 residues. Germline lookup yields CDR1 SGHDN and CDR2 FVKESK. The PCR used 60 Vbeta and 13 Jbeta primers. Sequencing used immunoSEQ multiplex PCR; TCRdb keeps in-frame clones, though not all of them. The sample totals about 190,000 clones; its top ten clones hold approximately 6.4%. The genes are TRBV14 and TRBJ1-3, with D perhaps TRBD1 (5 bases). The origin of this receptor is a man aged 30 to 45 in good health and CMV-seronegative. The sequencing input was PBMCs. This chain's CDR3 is CASSQDQGLEDTIYF. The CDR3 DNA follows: TGTGCCAGCAGCCAGGACCAGGGTTTAGAAGACACCATATATTTT.